The T cell receptor beta chain described here comes from a study of shared clonotypes between healthy human individuals. TCRdb's copy holds only in-frame clones and misses some; the assay was immunoSEQ multiplex PCR. This table has about 1.9 million clones, roughly 95% appearing once. Selected positively for CCR7 and CD45RO-negative, naive CD8 cells excluded terminally differentiated effector memory CD45RA+ cells. This CDR3 comprises 12 residues. Trimming stripped 7 bases from V and 2 bases from J, with 9 bases between. Germline V CDR1 and CDR2: SGHNT, YYREEE (reference sequence). This clone was counted a single time.

What was sequenced was naive CD8+ T cells from PBMCs. The clonotype originates from a man aged 18 to 30 in good health. Some clones in this sample may be carry-over from other donors' samples. The V and J genes are TRBV5-4 and TRBJ1-2; a weak D match, TRBD1 (5 bases). The CDR3 loop reads CASQTANYGYTF. Written as DNA, the CDR3 is TGTGCCAGCCAGACAGCGAACTATGGCTACACCTTC.